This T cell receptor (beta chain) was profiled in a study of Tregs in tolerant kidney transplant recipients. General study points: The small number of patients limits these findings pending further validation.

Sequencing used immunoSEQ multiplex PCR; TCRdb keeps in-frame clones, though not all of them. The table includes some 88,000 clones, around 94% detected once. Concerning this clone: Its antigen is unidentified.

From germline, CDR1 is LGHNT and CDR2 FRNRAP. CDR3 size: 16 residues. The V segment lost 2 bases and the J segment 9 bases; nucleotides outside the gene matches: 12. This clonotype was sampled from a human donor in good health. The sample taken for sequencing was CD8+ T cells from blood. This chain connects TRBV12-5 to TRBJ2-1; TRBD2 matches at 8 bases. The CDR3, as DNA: TGTGCTAGTGGTTTGCCAATAGCGGGGCTGGTCAGTGAGCAGTTCTTC. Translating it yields CASGLPIAGLVSEQFF.